A selection of T cell receptor beta chains follows, all from one sample in a study. MiXCR, applied by TCRdb to the 5' RACE reads, yields one record per CDR3 protein. This table holds about 41,000 distinct CDR3 sequences, roughly 27% found once. Sequencing was done on a sample of memory CD4+ T cells sorted from a lymph node. These receptors all stem from a female donor with breast cancer. Both conserved end residues are part of each CDR3. D genes are given only for firm matches. The size field is filled for only some rows; it gives once, few, many or a size class.

clone_size,d_call,v_call,j_call,cdr3_nt,cdr3_aa
-,TRBD1,TRBV28,TRBJ2-7,TGTGCCAGCAGGATTAAGACAGGGAGCGAGCAGTACTTC,CASRIKTGSEQYF
few,-,TRBV7-8,TRBJ1-6,TGTGCCAGCAGCTTAGCCGAGGGGTCTTCACCCCTCCACTTT,CASSLAEGSSPLHF
few,TRBD1,TRBV6-1,TRBJ1-6,TGTGCCAGCAGTGAAGCGGGACAGTTCTATAATTCACCCCTCCACTTT,CASSEAGQFYNSPLHF
few,TRBD2,TRBV4-3,TRBJ2-5,TGCGCCAGCAGCCAAGATAACGGAGCGGGAGGGTGGCAGACCCAGTACTTC,CASSQDNGAGGWQTQYF
few,TRBD2,TRBV29-1,TRBJ2-1,TGCAGCGTTGACGAATTCGCCGGGACTAGCGGGGCTTCCTACAATGAGCAGTTCTTC,CSVDEFAGTSGASYNEQFF
-,-,TRBV10-3,TRBJ2-4,TGTGCCCATGGGGAAGGGACGGGAAACATTCAGTACTTC,CAHGEGTGNIQYF
few,-,TRBV20-1,TRBJ1-1,TGCAGTGCCGCTCGGACGCTGAACACTGAAGCTTTCTTT,CSAARTLNTEAFF
-,-,TRBV7-6,TRBJ2-2,TGTGCCAGCAGCTTAGCGACGAGCGGGGAGCTGTTTTTT,CASSLATSGELFF
few,-,TRBV7-6,TRBJ2-1,TGTGCCAGCAGCGGGAGAACAGGGTACAATGAGCAGTTCTTC,CASSGRTGYNEQFF
many,-,TRBV12-3/TRBV12-4,TRBJ1-5,TGTGCCAGCAGTATCACAGGCCCGGGTCAGCCCCAGCATTTT,CASSITGPGQPQHF
-,TRBD2,TRBV5-4,TRBJ2-1,TGTGCCAGCAGCTTGGCTGGGACTAGCGGGATATGGACACGATTCTTC,CASSLAGTSGIWTRFF
-,TRBD2,TRBV18,TRBJ2-7,TGTGCCAGCTCACCACCGGTCAGGGAGGGCGAGCAGTACTTC,CASSPPVREGEQYF
few,-,TRBV20-1,TRBJ1-1,TGCAGTGCTAGAGAGGGCGGGGGCATGAACACTGAAGCTTTCTTT,CSAREGGGMNTEAFF
many,-,TRBV9,TRBJ2-5,TGTGCCAGCAGCGTAGCCCTAGGGACCGAAGAGACCCAGTACTTC,CASSVALGTEETQYF
-,-,TRBV12-3/TRBV12-4,TRBJ1-2,TGTGCCAGCAGCCGATCGACCTATGGCTACACCTTC,CASSRSTYGYTF
-,-,TRBV7-2,TRBJ2-5,TGTGCCAGCAGCTTAGCCGCAGCTCTCCAGGAGACCCAGTACTTC,CASSLAAALQETQYF
-,TRBD1,TRBV7-9,TRBJ2-1,TGTGCCGGACGGACAGGGGTTGGGAATGAGCAGTTCTTC,CAGRTGVGNEQFF
-,TRBD1,TRBV27,TRBJ1-2,TGTGCCAGCAGTGGGGGACAGGGGTTGGGCAACACCTTC,CASSGGQGLGNTF
-,TRBD2,TRBV9,TRBJ2-3,TGTGCCAGCAGTGCTACTAGCGCTTACACAGATACGCAGTATTTT,CASSATSAYTDTQYF
few,-,TRBV5-1,TRBJ1-2,TGCGCCAGCAGCTTGACCTGGGATGGCTACACCTTC,CASSLTWDGYTF
-,TRBD2,TRBV6-1,TRBJ2-1,TGTGCCAGCAGCTTCTCAGCGGGAGGGCCCCATGAGCAGTTCTTC,CASSFSAGGPHEQFF
-,TRBD2,TRBV5-4,TRBJ2-5,TGTGCCACCAGCTTAAGCGGGGGGGAATGGGAGACCCAGTACTTC,CATSLSGGEWETQYF
-,TRBD2,TRBV5-1,TRBJ2-1,TGCGCCAGCAGCCCCTCAGCGGGAGGGCCTGGTTCCTACAAGGAGCAGTTCTTC,CASSPSAGGPGSYKEQFF
many,-,TRBV29-1,TRBJ1-1,TGCAGCGTACCACAGGGAAATGAAGCTTTCTTT,CSVPQGNEAFF
-,TRBD1,TRBV7-2,TRBJ1-2,TGTGCCAGCAGCTTAGGGGGACAGGGGGCGCTTCTTGGCTACACCTTC,CASSLGGQGALLGYTF
-,-,TRBV27,TRBJ1-5,TGTGCCAGCAGTTTAGGGCAGCCCCAGCATTTT,CASSLGQPQHF
few,-,TRBV9,TRBJ2-6,TGTGCCAGCAGCGTAGAGCCGAACTCTGGGGCCAACGTCCTGACTTTC,CASSVEPNSGANVLTF
-,-,TRBV4-1,TRBJ2-1,TGCGCCAGCAGCCAAGATTTGGCCACCGGGGTTTACTTC,CASSQDLATGVYF
-,-,TRBV9,TRBJ2-7,TGTGCCAGCAGCCCTCCCTTTGGGGAGCAGTACTTC,CASSPPFGEQYF
-,-,TRBV3-1,TRBJ1-3,TGTGCCAGCAGCCAAGGGTTAGTCGAAAACACCATATATTTT,CASSQGLVENTIYF
-,-,TRBV7-3,TRBJ1-1,TGTGCCAGCAGCTTAACTGTGGGGAGTACTGAAGCTTTCTTT,CASSLTVGSTEAFF
-,-,TRBV11-2,TRBJ1-6,TGTGCCAGCAGCTCCAGGGTTAGGAATTCACCCCTCCACTTT,CASSSRVRNSPLHF
-,TRBD2,TRBV7-8,TRBJ2-1,TGTGCCAGCAGCTCCAACCGGGGGGTTGCGGGAGACTACTACAATGAGCAGTTCTTC,CASSSNRGVAGDYYNEQFF
few,-,TRBV5-1,TRBJ2-7,TGCGCCAGCAGCTTGGCCGCTAGCTACGAGCAGTACTTC,CASSLAASYEQYF
few,TRBD2,TRBV7-3,TRBJ2-1,TGTGCCAGCAGCTTGTCGAGCGGGGGGGCCGACAATGAGCAGTTCTTC,CASSLSSGGADNEQFF
-,-,TRBV27,TRBJ1-1,TGTGCCAGCAGTTTATCGGCAGTGGACACTGAAGCTTTCTTT,CASSLSAVDTEAFF
-,-,TRBV7-9,TRBJ1-4,TGTGCCAGCAGCTTACAAGGCCCCACTAATGAAAAACTGTTTTTT,CASSLQGPTNEKLFF
-,-,TRBV4-1,TRBJ2-7,TGCGCCAGCAGCCATCCGGGGGCCTACGAGCAGTACTTC,CASSHPGAYEQYF
-,-,TRBV4-1,TRBJ1-6,TGCGCCAGCAGCCAGCAGGGGAACGATTCACCCCTCCACTTT,CASSQQGNDSPLHF
few,TRBD2,TRBV9,TRBJ2-5,TGTGCCAGCAGCGCTCCCTCGGGGGACTACCGTAAAGAGACCCAGTACTTC,CASSAPSGDYRKETQYF
-,TRBD1,TRBV3-1,TRBJ2-7,TGTGCCAGCAGCCCCCTGTTCATCCCCGGGACAGGTCTCTCCTACGAGCAGTACTTC,CASSPLFIPGTGLSYEQYF
-,TRBD2,TRBV9,TRBJ2-7,TGTGCCAGCAGCGTAGGGTCTAGCGGGGGCTACGAGCAGTACTTC,CASSVGSSGGYEQYF
once,-,TRBV6-6,TRBJ2-7,TGTGTCAGCACCGCCCTCCAGGGATACGAGCAGTACTTC,CVSTALQGYEQYF
-,TRBD2,TRBV6-1,TRBJ2-2,TGTGCCAGCCCGGGAGGCCAAGGCACCGGGGAGCTGTTTTTT,CASPGGQGTGELFF
-,-,TRBV24-1,TRBJ2-1,TGTGCCACCAGTGAGTGGCGAAACAATGAGCAGTTCTTC,CATSEWRNNEQFF
-,TRBD2,TRBV3-1,TRBJ2-5,TGTGCCAGCAGCCCAAGTAGCGGGGAGACCCAGTACTTC,CASSPSSGETQYF
few,-,TRBV4-2,TRBJ2-1,TGTGCCAGCAGCCAAGAGGCGGGAACCAATGAGCAGTTCTTC,CASSQEAGTNEQFF
once,-,TRBV3-1,TRBJ1-3,TGTGCCAGCAGCCGGGACCTCCGAGGAAACACCATATATTTT,CASSRDLRGNTIYF
many,-,TRBV20-1,TRBJ1-1,TGCAGTGCTTTACAGGGGAACACTGAAGCTTTCTTT,CSALQGNTEAFF
many,TRBD1,TRBV6-5,TRBJ2-1,TGTGCCAGCAGTTTGGTCCCGGGACAGGGGTACAATGAGCAGTTCTTC,CASSLVPGQGYNEQFF
few,-,TRBV28,TRBJ1-1,TGTGCCAGCAGTCTCCCGGGACATGGAGGGCGGGCTTTCTTT,CASSLPGHGGRAFF
-,-,TRBV28,TRBJ2-1,TGTGCCAGTAGCCCTCCTCAACCATATGAGCAGTTCTTC,CASSPPQPYEQFF
-,TRBD2,TRBV7-2,TRBJ2-7,TGTGCCAGCATCAATTTGGGGACTAGCAAGTACGAGCAGTACTTC,CASINLGTSKYEQYF